This record concerns one T cell receptor (beta chain) sequence. The antigen this receptor binds is unknown. No qualities accompany the bases; no much larger clone lies one base away. This specimen belongs to a study of chemoradiotherapy in HPV16-positive cancers (dated 2022 in TCRdb). Broadly, across the study: Using functional T-cell assays on cells from two HPV16-positive patients, the researchers defined candidate HPV-specific T-cell clones and common TCR motifs. The study set out to ask whether T-cell immunity against the HPV oncoproteins E6 and E7 changes over the course of chemoradiotherapy and whether that immunity affects survival. The candidate HPV-specific TCRs and motifs were then tracked in TCR repertoires from about 90 patients with HPV-related cancers. What the research found in general, with its limitations: Expansion of candidate HPV-specific clones and E7-related TCR motifs was observed in the tumor microenvironment during treatment, whereas no such expansion was observed for non-HPV-specific T cells. In HPV16-positive patients, expansion of HPV-responsive T cells during chemoradiotherapy was found to be associated with improved recurrence-free survival. The functional definition of HPV-specific T cells was derived from only a couple of HPV16-positive patients, and the survival association was reported for HPV16-positive patients.

Per the germline V gene, SGHTA is the CDR1 and FQGTGA is the CDR2. The cysteine opens and the phenylalanine closes a CDR3 of 13 amino acids. Only the CDR3 part of the read is kept: 39 bases, read in frame from the first base. V is cut by 5 bases and J by 10 bases, and the space between the germline ends is 15 bases. Repertoires were sampled repeatedly over the course of chemoradiotherapy, so clonal expansion could be followed in the tumor microenvironment. The library was made by the immunoSEQ multiplex PCR assay. TCRdb holds this immuneACCESS table with in-frame rearrangements only. Some clones are missing; in checked studies, unresolved V genes explain under half, and the rest has no known cause. For this sample there are approximately 16,000 clones; roughly 88% appear just once. The ten largest make up 3.5% of the sample.

The TCR sequence derives from a human donor with HPV-associated anogenital cancer. The chain uses TRBV7-3 and TRBJ2-1; TRBD1 is a weak D gene call, 6 bases matching. Source: blood, taken from a patient who underwent chemoradiotherapy. The bases are TGTGCCAGCAGCCCCGGGCAGGGGCGGGAGCAGTTCTTC. Translated, this is CASSPGQGREQFF.